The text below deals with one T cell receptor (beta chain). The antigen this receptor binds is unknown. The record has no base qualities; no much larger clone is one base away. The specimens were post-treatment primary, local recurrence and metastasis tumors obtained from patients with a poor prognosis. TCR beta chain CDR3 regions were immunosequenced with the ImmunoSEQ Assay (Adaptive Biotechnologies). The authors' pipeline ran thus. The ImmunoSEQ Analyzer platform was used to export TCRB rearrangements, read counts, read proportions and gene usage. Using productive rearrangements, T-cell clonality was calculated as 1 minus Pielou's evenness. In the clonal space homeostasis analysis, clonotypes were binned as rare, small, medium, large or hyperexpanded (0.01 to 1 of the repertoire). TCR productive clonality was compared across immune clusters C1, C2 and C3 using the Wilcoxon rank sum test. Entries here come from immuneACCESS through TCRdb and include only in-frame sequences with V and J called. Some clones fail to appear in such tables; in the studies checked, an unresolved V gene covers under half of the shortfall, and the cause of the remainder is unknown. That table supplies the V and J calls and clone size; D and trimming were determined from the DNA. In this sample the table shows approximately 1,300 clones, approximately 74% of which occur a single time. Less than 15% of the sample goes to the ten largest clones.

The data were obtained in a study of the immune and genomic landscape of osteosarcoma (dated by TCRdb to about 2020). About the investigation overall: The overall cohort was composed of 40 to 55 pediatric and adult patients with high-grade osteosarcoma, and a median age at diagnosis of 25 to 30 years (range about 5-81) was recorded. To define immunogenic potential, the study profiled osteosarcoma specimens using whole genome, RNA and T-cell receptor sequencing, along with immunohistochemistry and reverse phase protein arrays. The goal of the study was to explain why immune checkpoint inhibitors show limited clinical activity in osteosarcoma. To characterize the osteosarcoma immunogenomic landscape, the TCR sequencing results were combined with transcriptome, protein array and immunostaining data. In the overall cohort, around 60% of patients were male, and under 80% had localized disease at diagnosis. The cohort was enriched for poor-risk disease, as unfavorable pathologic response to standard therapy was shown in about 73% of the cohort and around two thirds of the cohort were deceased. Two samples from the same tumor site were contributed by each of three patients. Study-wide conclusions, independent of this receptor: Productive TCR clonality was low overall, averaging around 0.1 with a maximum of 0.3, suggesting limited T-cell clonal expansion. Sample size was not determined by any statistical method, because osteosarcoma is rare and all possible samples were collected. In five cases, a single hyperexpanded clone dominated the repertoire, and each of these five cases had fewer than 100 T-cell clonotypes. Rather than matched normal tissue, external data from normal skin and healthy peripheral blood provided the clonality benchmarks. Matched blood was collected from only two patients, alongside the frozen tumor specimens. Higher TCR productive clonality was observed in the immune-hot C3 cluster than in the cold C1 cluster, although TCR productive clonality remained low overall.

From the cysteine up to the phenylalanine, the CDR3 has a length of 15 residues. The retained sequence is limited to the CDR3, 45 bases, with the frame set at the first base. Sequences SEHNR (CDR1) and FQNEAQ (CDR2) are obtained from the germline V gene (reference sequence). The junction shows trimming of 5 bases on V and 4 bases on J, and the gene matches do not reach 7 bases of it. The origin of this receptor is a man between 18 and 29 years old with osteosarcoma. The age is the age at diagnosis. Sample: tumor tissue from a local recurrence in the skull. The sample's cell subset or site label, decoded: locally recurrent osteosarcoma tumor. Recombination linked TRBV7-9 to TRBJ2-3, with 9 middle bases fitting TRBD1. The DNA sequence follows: TGTGCCAGCAGCGGAGGGACAGGGTGGGCAGATACGCAGTATTTT. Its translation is CASSGGTGWADTQYF.